These 10 T cell receptor beta chains were sequenced from one sample in a study of blood T cell repertoires in COVID-19. Clones were read by immunoSEQ multiplex PCR, and TCRdb kept only the in-frame ones, dropping some. Of under 300,000 clones listed, more than 80% are singletons. The source material was PBMCs or T cells enriched from blood (not recorded which). All receptors derive from a woman aged 18-29 years who had recovered from COVID-19.

The gene calls are TRBV9 and TRBJ1-2, with D maybe TRBD1 (6 bases). The ends were cut back, 0 bases at V and 4 bases at J, with 10 bases in the middle. This CDR3 has 14 residues. The germline CDR1 and CDR2 sequences are SGDLS and YYNGEE. The CDR3 protein is CASSVGTASYGYTF. The CDR3 bases are TGTGCCAGCAGCGTAGGGACAGCCTCCTATGGCTACACCTTC. Full variable domain (missing parts from reference TRBV9 and TRBJ1-2): DSGVTQTPKHLITATGQRVTLRCSPRSGDLSVYWYQQSLDQGLQFLIQYYNGEERAKGNILERFSAQQFPDLHSELNLSSLELGDSALYFCASSVGTASYGYTFGSGTRLTVV.

This rearrangement joins TRBV27 to TRBJ1-1; D is ambiguous. This CDR3 is built from 16 residues. V was shortened by 6 bases and J by 4 bases, with 21 bases between the two germline ends. Germline V lookup: CDR1 MNHEY, CDR2 SMNVEV (reference sequence). The CDR3 DNA is TGTGCCAGCAGCTCGTATCGGGATCTGATTAGCACTGAAGCTTTCTTT. Its protein product is CASSSYRDLISTEAFF.

The rearrangement links TRBV27 to TRBJ2-3, with 9 bases lining up with TRBD1. CDR1 is MNHEY and CDR2 is SMNVEV in the germline V gene (reference sequence). V trimming: 2 bases; J trimming: 3 bases; junction bases outside the gene matches: 6. The CDR3 spans 16 residues. The CDR3 loop is CASSLRAGQGTDTQYF. The DNA for the CDR3 is TGTGCCAGCAGTTTACGGGCGGGACAGGGAACAGATACGCAGTATTTT.

As to this clone: The same CDR3 also results from other DNA sequences found in this sample. J is TRBJ1-2 and V is TRBV5-1; 7 bases are a match to TRBD1. The CDR3 totals 14 residues. Germline V gene lookup returns CDR1 SGHRS and CDR2 YFSETQ. After removal of 0 bases from V and 3 bases from J, the junction contained 2 bases not matched to a gene. The CDR3, as DNA: TGCGCCAGCAGCTTGGGGCAGGGGGACTATGGCTACACCTTC. It encodes CASSLGQGDYGYTF.

V gene TRBV5-1 combines with J gene TRBJ2-2, with TRBD2 matching 7 bases. Germline CDR1 reads SGHRS; CDR2 reads YFSETQ. V was pared by 7 bases and J by 3 bases, with 6 bases of the junction left unmatched. CDR3 length equals 14 residues. The CDR3 coding sequence is TGCGCCAGCGGATCCGGGGGGTACACCGGGGAGCTGTTTTTT. This encodes CASGSGGYTGELFF.

In this sample, this clone turned up a few times. This sequence joins TRBV28 and TRBJ1-5; D may be TRBD1 (5 bases). The CDR3 spans 14 residues. The germline V and J ends were trimmed by 7 bases and 2 bases, with 12 bases remaining between them. CDR1 MDHEN and CDR2 SYDVKM come from the germline V gene. CDR3 residues: CASIEQGGNQPQHF. CDR3 bases: TGTGCCAGCATCGAGCAGGGCGGCAATCAGCCCCAGCATTTT.

The gene calls are TRBV3-1 (or the pseudogene TRBV3-2) and TRBJ1-1; 7 bases fit TRBD1. The CDR3 covers 17 residues. V lost 4 bases and J lost 3; bases outside the gene matches: 14. Germline assignment: CDR1 LGHDT and CDR2 YNNKEL (reference sequence). CDR3 sequence (DNA): TGTGCCAGCAGCCGATCAGGGGGTTTTACAAGGGACACTGAAGCTTTCTTT. It translates to CASSRSGGFTRDTEAFF.

The V and J genes are TRBV27 and TRBJ1-6; D perhaps matches TRBD1 (6 bases). CDR1 and CDR2 (germline): MNHEY, SMNVEV (reference sequence). V dropped 4 bases and J dropped 11 bases, with 15 bases sitting between them. This CDR3 contains 14 residues. The CDR3 reads CASSSRGSVTPLHF. In nucleotides, the CDR3 is TGTGCCAGCAGTTCCAGGGGTTCCGTCACACCCCTCCACTTT.

This chain uses TRBV15 with TRBJ1-2; D possibly corresponds to TRBD1 (5 bases). Germline CDR1 reads LNHNV; CDR2 reads YYDKDF (reference sequence). V lost 0 bases and J lost 8, with 10 bases in between. The CDR3 has 13 residues. CDR3 in amino acids: CATSRDRVGGYTF. CDR3 bases: TGTGCCACCAGCAGAGACAGGGTGGGCGGCTACACCTTC.

V is TRBV11-2 and J is TRBJ2-1; TRBD1 matches at 12 bases. V lost 5 bases, J lost 16 bases, and 6 bases stayed unmatched. The length of the CDR3 is 12 residues. The germline V gene has CDR1 SGHAT and CDR2 FQNNGV. The CDR3 coding sequence is TGTGCCAGCAGCGGGACAGGGGGCAGGGGTTTCTTC. This encodes CASSGTGGRGFF.